A selection of T cell receptor beta chains follows, all from one sample in a study of shared clonotypes between healthy human individuals. The data were produced by immunoSEQ multiplex PCR, yet TCRdb's version contains in-frame clones alone and is incomplete. The repertoire holds about 2.4 million clones, with approximately 93% as singletons. The sequencing input was naive CD4+ T cells from PBMCs. The receptors stem from a young man in good health. Some clones in this sample may be carry-over from other donors' samples. CDR3s include the opening cysteine and the closing phenylalanine or tryptophan. The D gene is left open where the match is weak. The size field is filled for only some rows; it gives once, few, many or a size class.

j_gene | abundance | v_gene | d_gene | CDR3aa | CDR3nt
TRBJ1-5 | - | TRBV18 | TRBD1 | CASSTGQGFHQPQHF | TGTGCCAGCTCAACGGGACAGGGGTTCCATCAGCCCCAGCATTTT
TRBJ1-2 | - | TRBV27 | TRBD1 | CASSLDRVTPGYTF | TGTGCCAGCAGCCTGGACAGGGTGACCCCTGGCTACACCTTC
TRBJ1-6 | - | TRBV25-1 | TRBD1 | CASRGDRGLYNSPLHF | TGTGCCAGCAGGGGAGACAGGGGGCTGTATAATTCACCCCTCCACTTT
TRBJ2-7 | - | TRBV27 | TRBD1 | CASSSDRALHEQYF | TGTGCCAGCAGTTCAGACAGGGCTCTACACGAGCAGTACTTC
TRBJ2-1 | - | TRBV30 | TRBD2 | CAWSRGSSSGTYNEQFF | TGTGCCTGGAGCAGGGGTTCGTCTAGCGGGACTTACAATGAGCAGTTCTTC
TRBJ2-1 | - | TRBV28 | - | CATGDDNEQFF | TGTGCCACTGGGGACGACAATGAGCAGTTCTTC
TRBJ2-7 | - | TRBV5-5 | - | CASSLSLASREQYF | TGTGCCAGCAGCTTGAGCCTAGCGAGCCGCGAGCAGTACTTC
TRBJ2-1 | - | TRBV4-2 | TRBD2 | CASSQVLAGGPLQFF | TGTGCCAGCAGCCAAGTTCTAGCGGGAGGGCCATTGCAGTTCTTC
TRBJ2-3 | - | TRBV10-3 | - | CAIMASPGTDTQYF | TGTGCCATCATGGCTTCACCAGGCACAGATACGCAGTATTTT
TRBJ2-7 | - | TRBV5-5 | - | CASSSLVYEQYF | TGTGCCAGCAGCTCCCTGGTCTACGAGCAGTACTTC
TRBJ1-4 | - | TRBV19 | - | CASSSTATNEKLFF | TGTGCCAGTAGTTCGACGGCAACTAATGAAAAACTGTTTTTT
TRBJ1-3 | - | TRBV7-2 | - | CASSPMGQPGNTIYF | TGTGCCAGCAGCCCAATGGGGCAACCTGGAAACACCATATATTTT
TRBJ2-7 | - | TRBV28 | TRBD1 | CASSPGTGPYEQYF | TGTGCCAGCAGCCCCGGGACAGGGCCCTACGAGCAGTACTTC
TRBJ1-6 | - | TRBV27 | - | CASSLLSGALHF | TGTGCCAGCAGCCTCCTGAGTGGGGCCCTCCACTTT
TRBJ1-2 | - | TRBV28 | - | CASSFSGNGYTF | TGTGCCAGCAGTTTCTCTGGAAATGGCTACACCTTC
TRBJ2-7 | - | TRBV2 | - | CASDRDTTYEQYF | TGTGCCAGTGACCGGGACACGACCTACGAGCAGTACTTC
TRBJ2-7 | - | TRBV18 | TRBD2 | CASSPGLGSYEQYF | TGTGCCAGCTCACCGGGACTAGGCTCCTACGAGCAGTACTTC
TRBJ1-5 | once | TRBV2 | TRBD1 | CASSLGQGDQPQHF | TGTGCCAGCAGTCTCGGACAGGGGGATCAGCCCCAGCATTTT
TRBJ2-7 | - | TRBV28 | - | CASSSLVSLLQEQYF | TGTGCCAGCAGTTCTTTAGTCAGCCTCCTTCAAGAGCAGTACTTC
TRBJ2-1 | - | TRBV18 | TRBD2 | CASSPSAGGGNEQFF | TGTGCCAGCTCACCGTCCGCGGGAGGGGGGAATGAGCAGTTCTTC
TRBJ2-5 | once | TRBV10-3 | - | CAISTGPQETQYF | TGTGCCATCAGTACCGGGCCCCAAGAGACCCAGTACTTC
TRBJ1-2 | - | TRBV10-3 | TRBD1 | CAISGLGTGDYGYTF | TGTGCCATCAGTGGCCTAGGGACAGGCGACTATGGCTACACCTTC
TRBJ2-7 | - | TRBV6-5 | - | CASSVGSYEQYF | TGTGCCAGCAGTGTAGGTAGCTACGAGCAGTACTTC
TRBJ2-5 | - | TRBV19 | TRBD1 | CASSIPGQGEETQYF | TGTGCCAGTAGTATACCCGGGCAGGGGGAAGAGACCCAGTACTTC
TRBJ1-4 | once | TRBV19 | TRBD1 | CASRMKTGTGSEKLFF | TGTGCCAGTAGGATGAAGACAGGGACGGGGAGTGAAAAACTGTTTTTT